This TCR beta chain stems from a study of blood T cell repertoires in COVID-19. Across the whole study: COVID-19 samples from acute and convalescent phases originated in the United States, Italy and Spain.

Original methodology: Reference gene primer amplification yielded estimated nucleated cell counts. The assay was immunoSEQ multiplex PCR, and TCRdb's table has in-frame clones only and misses some. The D gene and trimming were derived from the DNA, and the V and J assignments and clone size from that table. The sample lists more than 200,000 clones, 85% to 90% occurring once. V was shortened by 3 bases and J by 6 bases, with 12 bases between the two germline ends. The CDR3 is 14 amino acids. Germline-derived CDR1 and CDR2 are LNHDA and SQIVND (reference sequence). Sequencing input: peripheral blood. The chain is built from TRBV19 and TRBJ2-1; maybe TRBD2 (5 bases). The clonotype comes from a man aged 45-60 years with acute or convalescent COVID-19. The CDR3 nucleotides read TGTGCCAGTAGTATCGGACCGGGGAGCAATGAGCAGTTCTTC. Translated: CASSIGPGSNEQFF.